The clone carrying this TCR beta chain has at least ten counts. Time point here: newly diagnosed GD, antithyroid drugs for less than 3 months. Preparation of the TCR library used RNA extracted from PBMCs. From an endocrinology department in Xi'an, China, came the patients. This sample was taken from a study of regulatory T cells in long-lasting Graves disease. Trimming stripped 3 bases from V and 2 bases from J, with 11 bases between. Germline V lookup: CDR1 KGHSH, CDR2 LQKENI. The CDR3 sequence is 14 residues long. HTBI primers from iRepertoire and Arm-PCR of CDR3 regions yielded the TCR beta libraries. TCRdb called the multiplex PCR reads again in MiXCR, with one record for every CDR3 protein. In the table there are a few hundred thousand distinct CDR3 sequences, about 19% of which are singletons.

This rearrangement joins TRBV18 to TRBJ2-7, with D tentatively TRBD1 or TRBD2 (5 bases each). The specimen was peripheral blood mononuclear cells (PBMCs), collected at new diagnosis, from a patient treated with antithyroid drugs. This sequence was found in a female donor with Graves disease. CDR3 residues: CASSPRDRAYEQYF. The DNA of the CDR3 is TGTGCCAGCTCACCTCGGGACCGCGCCTACGAGCAGTACTTC. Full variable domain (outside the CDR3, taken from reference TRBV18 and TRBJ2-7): NAGVMQNPRHLVRRRGQEARLRCSPMKGHSHVYWYRQLPEEGLKFMVYLQKENIIDESGMPKERFSAEFPKEGPSILRIQQVVRGDSAAYFCASSPRDRAYEQYFGPGTRLTVT.